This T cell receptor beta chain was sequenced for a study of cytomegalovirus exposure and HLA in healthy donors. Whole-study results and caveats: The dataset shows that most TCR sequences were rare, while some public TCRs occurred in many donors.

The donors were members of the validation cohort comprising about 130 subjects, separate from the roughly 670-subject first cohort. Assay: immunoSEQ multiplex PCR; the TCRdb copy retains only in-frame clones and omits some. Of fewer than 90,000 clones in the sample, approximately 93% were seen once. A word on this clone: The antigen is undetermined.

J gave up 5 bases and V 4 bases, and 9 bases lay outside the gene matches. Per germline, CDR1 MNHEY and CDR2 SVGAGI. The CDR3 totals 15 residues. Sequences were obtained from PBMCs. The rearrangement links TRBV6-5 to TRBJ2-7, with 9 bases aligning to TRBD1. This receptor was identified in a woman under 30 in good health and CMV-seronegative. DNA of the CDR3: TGTGCCAGCAGTTGGGGACAGGGAACGTTGAACGAGCAGTACTTC. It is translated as CASSWGQGTLNEQYF.